The clone carrying this T cell receptor beta chain was seen a few times. What it recognizes is unknown. With RNA at 10%, 30% or 50%, naive CD8 libraries came from roughly 18,000 to 920,000 sorted cells. The sample is drawn from a study of molecular identifiers for immune sequencing clone quantification. General study points: Detecting spiked Jurkat TCR RNA from one cell among about a million naive cells was reportedly possible. Among effectors, clones above 20 RNA copies held over 98% of molecules; among naive cells, under 1%.

TCRdb re-analysed the PCR reads in MiXCR, keeping a single row per CDR3 protein. The sample consists of 250,000 to 400,000 distinct CDR3 sequences, 20% to 25% of them appearing once. The sample consisted of naive CD8+ T cells from blood, with Jurkat cell RNA spiked in. Subset given: FACS-sorted CD8+CD4-CCR7+CD45RA+ naive T cells. This receptor was obtained from a human donor in good health. Some libraries in this study had Jurkat cell RNA spiked in.

The CDR3 here is CASSQVPGTSSTEAFF. CDR3 in DNA: TGCGCCAGCAGCCAAGTTCCTGGGACATCAAGCACTGAAGCTTTCTTT. This rearrangement joins TRBV4-3 to TRBJ1-1, with D tentatively TRBD1 (6 bases). The germline V gene has CDR1 LGHNA and CDR2 YSLEER. The V gene lost 1 base and the J gene lost 4 bases, with 16 bases spanning the gap. The CDR3 has 16 amino acids.